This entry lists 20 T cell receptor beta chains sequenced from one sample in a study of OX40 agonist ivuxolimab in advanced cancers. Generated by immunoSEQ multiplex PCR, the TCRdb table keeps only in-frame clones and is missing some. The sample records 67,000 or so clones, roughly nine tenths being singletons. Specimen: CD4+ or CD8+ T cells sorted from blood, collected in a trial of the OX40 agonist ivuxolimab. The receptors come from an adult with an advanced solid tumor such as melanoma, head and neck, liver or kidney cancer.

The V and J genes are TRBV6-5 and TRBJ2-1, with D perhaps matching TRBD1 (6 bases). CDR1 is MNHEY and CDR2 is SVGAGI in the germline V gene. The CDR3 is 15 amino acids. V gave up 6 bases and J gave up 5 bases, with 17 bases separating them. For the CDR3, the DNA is TGTGCCAGCAGCCACGGACAGACCTACAACAATGAGCAGTTCTTC. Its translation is CASSHGQTYNNEQFF.

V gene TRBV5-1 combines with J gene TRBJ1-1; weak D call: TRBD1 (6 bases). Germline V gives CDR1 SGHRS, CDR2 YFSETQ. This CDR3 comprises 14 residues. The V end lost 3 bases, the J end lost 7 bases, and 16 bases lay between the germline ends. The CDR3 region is CASSWGTPMGEAFF. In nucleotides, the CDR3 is TGCGCCAGCAGCTGGGGGACACCGATGGGTGAAGCTTTCTTT. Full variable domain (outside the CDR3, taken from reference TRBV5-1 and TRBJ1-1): KAGVTQTPRYLIKTRGQQVTLSCSPISGHRSVSWYQQTPGQGLQFLFEYFSETQRNKGNFPGRFSGRQFSNSRSEMNVSTLELGDSALYLCASSWGTPMGEAFFGQGTRLTVV.

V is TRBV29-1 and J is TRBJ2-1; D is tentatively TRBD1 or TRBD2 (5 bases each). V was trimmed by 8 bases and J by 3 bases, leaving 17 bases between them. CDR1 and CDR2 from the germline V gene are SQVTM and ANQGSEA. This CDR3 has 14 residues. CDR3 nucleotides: TGCAGCTTAGTCACCGGGACCGGCTACAATGAGCAGTTCTTC. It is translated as CSLVTGTGYNEQFF.

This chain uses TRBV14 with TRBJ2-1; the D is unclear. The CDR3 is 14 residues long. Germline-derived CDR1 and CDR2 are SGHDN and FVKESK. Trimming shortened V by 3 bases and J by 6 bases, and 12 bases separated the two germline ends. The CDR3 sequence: CASSQAAPGNEQFF. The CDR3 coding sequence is TGTGCCAGCAGCCAGGCGGCTCCAGGCAATGAGCAGTTCTTC.

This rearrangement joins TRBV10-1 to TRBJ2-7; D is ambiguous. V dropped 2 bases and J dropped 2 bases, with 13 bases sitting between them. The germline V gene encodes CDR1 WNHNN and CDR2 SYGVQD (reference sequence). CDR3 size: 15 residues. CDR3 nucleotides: TGCGCCAGCAGTGAGGCTTCGGGCTCCCCCTACGAGCAGTACTTC. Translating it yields CASSEASGSPYEQYF.

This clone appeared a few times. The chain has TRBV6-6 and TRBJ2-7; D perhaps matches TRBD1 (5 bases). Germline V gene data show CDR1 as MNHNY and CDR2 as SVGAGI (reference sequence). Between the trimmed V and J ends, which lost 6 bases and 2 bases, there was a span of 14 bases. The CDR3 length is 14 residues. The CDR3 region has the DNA TGTGCCAGCAGGGACCAGGGTGGACCCTACGAGCAGTACTTC. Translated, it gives CASRDQGGPYEQYF.

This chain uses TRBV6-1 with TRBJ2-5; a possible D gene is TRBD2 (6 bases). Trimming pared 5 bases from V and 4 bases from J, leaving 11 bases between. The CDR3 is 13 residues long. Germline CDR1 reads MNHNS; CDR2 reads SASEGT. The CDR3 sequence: CASSQQEGETQYF. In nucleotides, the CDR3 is TGTGCCAGCAGTCAACAGGAGGGAGAGACCCAGTACTTC.

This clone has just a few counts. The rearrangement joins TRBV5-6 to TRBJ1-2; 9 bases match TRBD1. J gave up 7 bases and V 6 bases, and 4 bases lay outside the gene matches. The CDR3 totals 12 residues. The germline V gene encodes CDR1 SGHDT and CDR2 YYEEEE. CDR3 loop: CASIGTGFGYTF. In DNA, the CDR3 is TGTGCCAGCATCGGGACAGGGTTTGGCTACACCTTC.

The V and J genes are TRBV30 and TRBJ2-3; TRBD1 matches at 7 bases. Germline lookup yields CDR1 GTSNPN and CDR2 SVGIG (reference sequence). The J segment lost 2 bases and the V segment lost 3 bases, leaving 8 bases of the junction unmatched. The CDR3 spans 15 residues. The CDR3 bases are TGTGCCTGGAGAACAGGACAGGTTTTCACAGATACGCAGTATTTT. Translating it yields CAWRTGQVFTDTQYF.

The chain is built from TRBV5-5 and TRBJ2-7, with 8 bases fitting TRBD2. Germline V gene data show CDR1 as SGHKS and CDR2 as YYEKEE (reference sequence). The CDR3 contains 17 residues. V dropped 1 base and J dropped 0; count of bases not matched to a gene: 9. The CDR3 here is CASSLILGGDNSYEQYF. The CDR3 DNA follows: TGTGCCAGCAGCTTGATACTCGGGGGGGATAACTCCTACGAGCAGTACTTC.

CDR3 coding DNA: TGTGCCAGCTCAAAGAACAGGGGCCCCCAAGAGACCCAGTACTTC. It specifies CASSKNRGPQETQYF. This rearrangement joins TRBV18 to TRBJ2-5, with 7 bases lining up with TRBD1. CDR3 size: 15 residues. Losses at the gene ends were 5 bases for V and 1 base for J; bases not matched to a gene: 7. Germline CDR1 KGHSH, CDR2 LQKENI. The full variable domain, with the rest looked up from reference TRBV18 and TRBJ2-5, is NAGVMQNPRHLVRRRGQEARLRCSPMKGHSHVYWYRQLPEEGLKFMVYLQKENIIDESGMPKERFSAEFPKEGPSILRIQQVVRGDSAAYFCASSKNRGPQETQYFGPGTRLLVL.

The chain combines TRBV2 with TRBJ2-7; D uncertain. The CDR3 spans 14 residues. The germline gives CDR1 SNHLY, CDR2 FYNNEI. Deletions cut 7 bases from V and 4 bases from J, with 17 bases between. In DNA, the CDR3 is TGTGCCAGCACGGGTGGCCTAGGGCGATACGAGCAGTACTTC. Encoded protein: CASTGGLGRYEQYF.

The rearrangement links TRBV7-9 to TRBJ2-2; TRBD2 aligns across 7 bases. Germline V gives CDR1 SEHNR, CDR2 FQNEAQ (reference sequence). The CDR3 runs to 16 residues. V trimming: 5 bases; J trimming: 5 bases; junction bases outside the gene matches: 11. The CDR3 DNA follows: TGTGCCAGCAGCCCCCCGGGCAGGGAGGGGACCGGGGAGCTGTTTTTT. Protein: CASSPPGREGTGELFF.

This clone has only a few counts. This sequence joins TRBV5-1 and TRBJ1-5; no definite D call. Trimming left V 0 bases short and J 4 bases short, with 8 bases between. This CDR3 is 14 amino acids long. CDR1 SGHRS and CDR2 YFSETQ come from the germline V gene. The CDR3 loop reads CASSLGDTNQPQHF. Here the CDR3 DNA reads TGCGCCAGCAGCTTGGGTGACACTAATCAGCCCCAGCATTTT.

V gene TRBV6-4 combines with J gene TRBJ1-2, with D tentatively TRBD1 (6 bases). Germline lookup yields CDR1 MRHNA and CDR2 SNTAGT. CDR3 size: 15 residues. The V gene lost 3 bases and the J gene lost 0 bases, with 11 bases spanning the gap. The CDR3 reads CASSDKGGANYGYTF. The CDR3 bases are TGTGCCAGCAGTGATAAAGGGGGAGCTAACTATGGCTACACCTTC.

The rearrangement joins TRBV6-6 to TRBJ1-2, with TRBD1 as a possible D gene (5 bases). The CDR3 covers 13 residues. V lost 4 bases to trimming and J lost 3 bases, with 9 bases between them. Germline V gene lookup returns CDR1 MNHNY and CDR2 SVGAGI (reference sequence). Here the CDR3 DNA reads TGTGCCAGCAGTTTTCAGGGTGACTATGGCTACACCTTC. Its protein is CASSFQGDYGYTF.

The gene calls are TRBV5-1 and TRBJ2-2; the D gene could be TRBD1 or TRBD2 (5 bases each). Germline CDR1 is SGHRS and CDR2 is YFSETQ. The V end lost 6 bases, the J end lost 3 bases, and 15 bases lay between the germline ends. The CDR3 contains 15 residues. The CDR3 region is CASTEGTDHTGELFF. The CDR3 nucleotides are TGCGCCAGCACCGAAGGGACGGACCACACCGGGGAGCTGTTTTTT.

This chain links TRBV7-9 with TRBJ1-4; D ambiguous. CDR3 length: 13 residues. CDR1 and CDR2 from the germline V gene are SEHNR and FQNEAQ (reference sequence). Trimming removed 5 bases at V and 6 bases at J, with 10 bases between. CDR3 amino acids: CASSTWTDEKLFF. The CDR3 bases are TGTGCCAGCAGCACCTGGACTGATGAAAAACTGTTTTTT.

The CDR3 here is CSAMAGGPQHF. In DNA form, the CDR3 reads TGCAGTGCTATGGCGGGTGGGCCCCAGCATTTT. The chain combines TRBV20-1 with TRBJ1-5; no clear D. The germline V gene has CDR1 DFQATT and CDR2 SNEGSKA (reference sequence). Trimming took off 4 bases at V and 9 bases at J, with 10 bases between the two ends. The CDR3 has 11 residues.

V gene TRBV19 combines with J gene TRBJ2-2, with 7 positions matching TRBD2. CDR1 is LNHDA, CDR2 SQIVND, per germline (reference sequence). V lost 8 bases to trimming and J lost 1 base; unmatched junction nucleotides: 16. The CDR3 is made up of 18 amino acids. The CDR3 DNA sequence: TGTGCCAGTCCCGCGGGGGATAAGGCCAATCAGAACACCGGGGAGCTGTTTTTT. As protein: CASPAGDKANQNTGELFF.